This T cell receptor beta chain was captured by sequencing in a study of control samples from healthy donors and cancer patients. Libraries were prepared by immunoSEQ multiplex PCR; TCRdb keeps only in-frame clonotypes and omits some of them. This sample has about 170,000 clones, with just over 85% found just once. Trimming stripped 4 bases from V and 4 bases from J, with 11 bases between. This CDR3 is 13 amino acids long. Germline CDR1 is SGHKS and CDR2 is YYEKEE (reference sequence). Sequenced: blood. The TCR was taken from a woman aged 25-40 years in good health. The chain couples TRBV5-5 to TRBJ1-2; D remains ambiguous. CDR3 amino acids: CASSDGRAYGYTF. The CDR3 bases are TGTGCCAGCAGCGACGGACGGGCCTATGGCTACACCTTC. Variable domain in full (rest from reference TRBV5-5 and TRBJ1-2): DAGVTQSPTHLIKTRGQQVTLRCSPISGHKSVSWYQQVLGQGPQFIFQYYEKEERGRGNFPDRFSARQFPNYSSELNVNALLLGDSALYLCASSDGRAYGYTFGSGTRLTVV.